This entry lists 27 T cell receptor beta chains sequenced from one sample in a study of CD8+ T cells in alopecia areata (dated by TCRdb to 2016 to 2019). The library was made by the immunoSEQ multiplex PCR assay. To provide template for TCR sequencing, every sample had RNA extracted and reverse transcribed into cDNA. Entries here come from immuneACCESS through TCRdb and include only in-frame sequences with V and J called. Some clones fail to appear in such tables; in the studies checked, an unresolved V gene covers under half of the shortfall, and the cause of the remainder is unknown. This sample lists approximately 98,000 clones; almost 60% were detected once. The leading ten clones occupy 20% to 25% of the sample. The source material was CD8+ T cells sorted from blood. These receptors all come from a human donor in good health.

This chain connects TRBV9 to TRBJ2-2; maybe TRBD1 (6 bases). Between the trimmed V and J ends, which lost 3 bases and 0 bases, there was a span of 12 bases. Germline CDR1 SGDLS, CDR2 YYNGEE. The CDR3 runs to 16 residues. The CDR3, as DNA: TGTGCCAGCAGCGGGACGGACAGAGCGAACACCGGGGAGCTGTTTTTT. Amino acids: CASSGTDRANTGELFF.

This clone has only a few counts. The V call is TRBV27, the J call TRBJ1-2; 7 bases map to TRBD1. Trimming removed 4 bases from V and 3 bases from J; junction bases left unmatched: 2. Germline CDR1 reads MNHEY; CDR2 reads SMNVEV (reference sequence). This CDR3 comprises 13 residues. CDR3: CASSYGQDYGYTF. The CDR3 region has the DNA TGTGCCAGCAGTTACGGACAGGACTATGGCTACACCTTC.

J is TRBJ1-1 and V is TRBV29-1, with TRBD1 as a possible D gene (5 bases). CDR1 SQVTM and CDR2 ANQGSEA come from the germline V gene. This CDR3 comprises 11 residues. Trimming removed 6 bases from V and 3 bases from J, with 8 bases in between. The CDR3 DNA reads as TGCAGCGTGTGGGGGGACACTGAAGCTTTCTTT. Amino acids: CSVWGDTEAFF.

This clone was picked up a small number of times. CDR3 residues: CASSYLEQGAEKLFF. The CDR3 DNA is TGTGCCAGCAGTTATCTGGAACAGGGGGCCGAAAAACTGTTTTTT. The genes are TRBV6-6 and TRBJ1-4; 9 nucleotides match TRBD1. In germline, CDR1 is MNHNY, CDR2 SVGAGI (reference sequence). The CDR3 runs to 15 residues. Losses at the gene ends were 3 bases for V and 8 bases for J; bases not matched to a gene: 7.

This clone was observed many times. The gene calls are TRBV28 and TRBJ2-7; D might be TRBD2 (6 bases). Germline V gene sequence: CDR1 MDHEN, CDR2 SYDVKM. The CDR3 is 15 amino acids. Trimming removed 5 bases at V and 0 bases at J, with 14 bases between. The CDR3 here is CASSDGTGDSYEQYF. The DNA of the CDR3 is TGTGCCAGCAGTGACGGGACGGGGGACTCCTACGAGCAGTACTTC. Together with reference TRBV28 and TRBJ2-7, the CDR3 gives the full variable domain: DVKVTQSSRYLVKRTGEKVFLECVQDMDHENMFWYRQDPGLGLRLIYFSYDVKMKEKGDIPEGYSVSREKKERFSLILESASTNQTSMYLCASSDGTGDSYEQYFGPGTRLTVT.

The CDR3 is CASSLTGPYNEQFF. Here the CDR3 DNA reads TGCGCCAGCAGCTTGACGGGGCCTTACAATGAGCAGTTCTTC. V is TRBV5-1 and J is TRBJ2-1; D may correspond to TRBD1 or TRBD2 (5 bases each). The CDR3 sequence is 14 residues long. V was shortened by 1 base and J by 4 bases, with 9 bases between the two germline ends. Germline lookup yields CDR1 SGHRS and CDR2 YFSETQ.

This chain uses TRBV4-3 with TRBJ1-5; D possibly corresponds to TRBD1 (5 bases). The V end was cut by 0 bases, the J end by 5 bases, with 8 bases between. Germline V gene lookup returns CDR1 LGHNA and CDR2 YSLEER. The CDR3 is 14 amino acids. The CDR3 loop is CASSQDRAYQPQHF. CDR3 DNA: TGCGCCAGCAGCCAAGACAGGGCGTATCAGCCCCAGCATTTT.

This clone has only a few counts. V gene TRBV7-9 combines with J gene TRBJ2-6; D gene unclear. Trimming removed 2 bases at V and 2 bases at J, with 4 bases between. The CDR3 sequence is 14 residues long. CDR1 SEHNR and CDR2 FQNEAQ come from the germline V gene (reference sequence). CDR3 in amino acids: CASSLPAGANVLTF. The CDR3 nucleotides are TGTGCCAGCAGCTTACCCGCTGGGGCCAACGTCCTGACTTTC.

As to this clone: This sample also contains other DNA sequences that code for the same CDR3. The CDR3 protein is CASSLADYEQYF. CDR3 nucleotides: TGTGCCAGCAGCTTAGCAGACTACGAGCAGTACTTC. V is TRBV7-9 and J is TRBJ2-7; D gene unclear. V was trimmed by 0 bases and J by 3 bases, leaving 3 bases between them. Looked up from germline, CDR1 is SEHNR and CDR2 is FQNEAQ (reference sequence). The CDR3 totals 12 residues.

This clone has more than one count but fewer than ten. The V gene is TRBV4-1, the J gene TRBJ2-1; D not certain. Trimming cost V 1 base and J 5 bases, with 9 bases left between them. Germline CDR1 and CDR2: MGHRA and YSYEKL. CDR3 size: 14 residues. CDR3 residues: CASSQASMDNEQFF. The CDR3 region has the DNA TGCGCCAGCAGCCAAGCCTCCATGGACAATGAGCAGTTCTTC.

The J gene is TRBJ1-5, the V gene TRBV4-1, with 8 bases matching TRBD1. Germline CDR1 MGHRA, CDR2 YSYEKL. CDR3 length: 15 residues. V shed 4 bases, J shed 6 bases, and the junction held 8 bases outside the gene matches. The CDR3 DNA reads as TGCGCCAGCAGCCCAGAGGGCAGGGGGCTTCAGCCCCAGCATTTT. It translates to CASSPEGRGLQPQHF.

This clone was counted a few times. This chain links TRBV5-6 with TRBJ2-2; D gene unclear. Trimming stripped 4 bases from V and 8 bases from J, with 9 bases between. The CDR3 is 12 amino acids. Per the germline V gene, CDR1 is SGHDT and CDR2 is YYEEEE. The CDR3 coding sequence is TGTGCCAGCAGCCAAGACCCGGGGGAGCTGTTTTTT. Protein product: CASSQDPGELFF.

This chain joins TRBV5-1 and TRBJ2-7; D perhaps matches TRBD2 (6 bases). The V gene lost 2 bases and the J gene lost 4 bases, with 13 bases spanning the gap. CDR3 length: 14 residues. Germline V CDR1 and CDR2: SGHRS, YFSETQ. The CDR3 DNA follows: TGCGCCAGCAGCTTAATCTGGGGGACTTACGAGCAGTACTTC. Translated: CASSLIWGTYEQYF.

This clone was counted a single time. The J gene is TRBJ1-6, the V gene TRBV28; D gene uncertain. CDR3 length equals 17 residues. The V end lost 4 bases, the J end lost 6 bases, and 19 bases lay between the germline ends. Germline-derived CDR1 and CDR2 are MDHEN and SYDVKM. This CDR3 reads CASSSPPSRAGNSPLHF. For the CDR3, the DNA is TGTGCCAGCAGTTCCCCCCCCTCGAGGGCGGGTAATTCACCCCTCCACTTT. Using reference TRBV28 and TRBJ1-6 for the parts outside the CDR3, the full variable domain is DVKVTQSSRYLVKRTGEKVFLECVQDMDHENMFWYRQDPGLGLRLIYFSYDVKMKEKGDIPEGYSVSREKKERFSLILESASTNQTSMYLCASSSPPSRAGNSPLHFGNGTRLTVT.

The chain is built from TRBV6-1 and TRBJ2-2, with TRBD1 identical over 8 bases. The CDR3 length is 16 residues. The V gene end was trimmed by 3 bases and the J gene end by 1 base; junction bases not matched to a gene: 4. From germline, CDR1 is MNHNS and CDR2 SASEGT. The CDR3 DNA follows: TGTGCCAGCAGTGACCAGGACAGGGAGAACACCGGGGAGCTGTTTTTT. Its protein is CASSDQDRENTGELFF.

Only a few counts were recorded for this clone. The chain carries TRBV13 and TRBJ2-5, with D possibly called TRBD1 or TRBD2 (5 bases each). This CDR3 has 16 residues. V lost 4 bases and J 3 bases, leaving 18 bases between the germline ends. Germline V gene lookup returns CDR1 PRHDT and CDR2 FYEKMQ (reference sequence). The CDR3: CASSSSWGRKKETQYF. In DNA form, the CDR3 reads TGTGCCAGCAGCTCATCCTGGGGACGGAAAAAAGAGACCCAGTACTTC.

This clone has a handful of counts. The chain combines TRBV18 with TRBJ2-1; TRBD1 aligns across 7 bases. Germline trimming cut 3 bases from V and 4 bases from J; bases unmatched to any gene: 0. This CDR3 is built from 13 residues. Germline-derived CDR1 and CDR2 are KGHSH and LQKENI. CDR3 protein: CASSPGQYNEQFF. CDR3 sequence (DNA): TGTGCCAGCTCACCGGGACAGTACAATGAGCAGTTCTTC.

This clone was observed a few times. The rearrangement joins TRBV29-1 to TRBJ1-1; D gene ambiguous. The CDR3 loop spans 14 amino acids. The germline V gene encodes CDR1 SQVTM and CDR2 ANQGSEA. With 1 base removed from V and 4 bases from J, the gap between germline ends came to 13 bases. DNA for the CDR3: TGCAGCGTTGAAGGCGGTGTTTCTTCCACTGAAGCTTTCTTT. The encoded protein is CSVEGGVSSTEAFF.

The table lists this clone with a few counts. The J gene is TRBJ2-3, the V gene TRBV2, with a tentative D call TRBD2 (5 bases). This CDR3 is built from 14 residues. Germline values: CDR1 SNHLY, CDR2 FYNNEI. The V end was cut by 4 bases, the J end by 3 bases, with 11 bases between. The chain's CDR3 is CASSVERETDTQYF. CDR3 coding DNA: TGTGCCAGCAGTGTCGAGAGGGAAACAGATACGCAGTATTTT.

The chain has TRBV7-9 and TRBJ2-5; D may be TRBD1 or TRBD2 (5 bases each). Germline V gene data show CDR1 as SEHNR and CDR2 as FQNEAQ (reference sequence). The CDR3 extends over 14 amino acids. The ends were cut back, 7 bases at V and 1 base at J, with 13 bases in the middle. The DNA for the CDR3 is TGTGCCAGCACCGCCCCGGGACCCCAAGAGACCCAGTACTTC. Its protein is CASTAPGPQETQYF.

The chain couples TRBV9 to TRBJ2-4; D is perhaps TRBD1 (5 bases). V was trimmed by 4 bases and J by 0 bases, leaving 14 bases between them. Looked up from germline, CDR1 is SGDLS and CDR2 is YYNGEE. The CDR3 is made up of 16 amino acids. For the CDR3, the DNA is TGTGCCAGCAGCCCACAGGTTGGCCTAGCCAAAAACATTCAGTACTTC. Protein sequence: CASSPQVGLAKNIQYF. Full variable domain (rest looked up from reference TRBV9 and TRBJ2-4): DSGVTQTPKHLITATGQRVTLRCSPRSGDLSVYWYQQSLDQGLQFLIQYYNGEERAKGNILERFSAQQFPDLHSELNLSSLELGDSALYFCASSPQVGLAKNIQYFGAGTRLSVL.

CDR3: CASSEEGRTPYEQYF. The CDR3, as DNA: TGTGCCAGCAGTGAAGAGGGTAGGACACCCTACGAGCAGTACTTC. V and J are TRBV2 and TRBJ2-7, with D maybe TRBD1 (5 bases). CDR1 and CDR2 from the germline V gene are SNHLY and FYNNEI. The CDR3 loop spans 15 amino acids. Trimming shortened V by 1 base and J by 2 bases, and 12 bases separated the two germline ends.

This clone was seen more than once but under ten times. The genes are TRBV11-3 and TRBJ2-2; tentative D call: TRBD1 (6 bases). Between the trimmed V and J ends, which lost 5 bases and 6 bases, there was a span of 10 bases. This CDR3 has 13 amino acids. Germline-derived CDR1 and CDR2 are SGHNT and YENEEA. The CDR3 protein is CASSLRGPGELFF. The CDR3 DNA reads TGTGCCAGCAGCCTCAGGGGTCCCGGGGAGCTGTTTTTT.

This clone showed up just a few times. This CDR3 is CASSNELAGVENEQYF. CDR3 nucleotides: TGTGCCAGCAGCAACGAACTAGCGGGGGTAGAAAACGAGCAGTACTTC. The chain has TRBV5-4 and TRBJ2-7; TRBD2 matches 11 bases. The CDR3 has 16 amino acids. Trimming took 4 bases from V and 5 from J; bases not matched to a gene: 11. Looked up from germline, CDR1 is SGHNT and CDR2 is YYREEE (reference sequence).

The V call is TRBV2, the J call TRBJ2-3; perhaps TRBD2 as D (6 bases). The V gene lost 9 bases and the J gene lost 3 bases, with 16 bases spanning the gap. CDR3 length: 14 amino acids. The germline V gene has CDR1 SNHLY and CDR2 FYNNEI. CDR3 protein: CASRLGGATDTQYF. The CDR3 DNA reads as TGTGCCAGTCGACTTGGCGGGGCAACAGATACGCAGTATTTT.

The chain has TRBV16 and TRBJ1-6; no clear D. The germline V gene has CDR1 KGHSY and CDR2 FQNENV. The CDR3 contains 13 residues. V was shortened by 2 bases and J by 7 bases, with 6 bases between the two germline ends. DNA of the CDR3: TGTGCCAGCAGCCAACAGCGCAATTCACCCCTCCACTTT. Translating gives CASSQQRNSPLHF.

This clone was observed once. The chain has TRBV7-6 and TRBJ1-1; TRBD1 might be the D (6 bases). The CDR3 extends over 13 amino acids. Trimming removed 3 bases at V and 5 bases at J, with 10 bases between. Germline assignment: CDR1 SGHVS and CDR2 FNYEAQ. The CDR3 protein is CASSFGGRTEAFF. The DNA of the CDR3 is TGTGCCAGCAGCTTCGGGGGCAGGACTGAAGCTTTCTTT.